This TCR beta chain was sequenced in a study of T cell clonality in common variable immunodeficiency. Most patients and controls had Caucasian heritage. This clone was detected many times. Measured with immunoSEQ multiplex PCR; TCRdb has only the in-frame clones, and not every one. Sampling found about 52,000 clones, none seen once. The specimen was peripheral blood mononuclear cells. This sequence was found in a person between 18 and 69 years old in good health.

The CDR3 spells CASSGQPVTGELFF. The CDR3 DNA, read in part, is TGTGCCAGCAGCGGACAGCCAGTCACCGGGGAG. The chain employs TRBV11-2 and TRBJ2-2, with D possibly matching TRBD1 (6 bases). The read ends 3 residues before the CDR3 terminus; that terminus is restored from the germline J gene. V was trimmed by 5 bases and J by 4 bases, leaving 11 bases between them. Germline V gives CDR1 SGHAT, CDR2 FQNNGV. This CDR3 comprises 14 residues.